Each of the 12 T cell receptor beta chains below was sequenced from the same sample in a study of beta chain features in type 1 diabetes. The antigens of these receptors remain unknown. Study-level points and caveats: Moderate yet significant TCRB CDR3 shortening was seen in Type 1 diabetes patients in all four CD4+ subsets.

Every bit of the isolated RNA underwent reverse transcription, so sequencing read expressed TCRB transcripts. TCRdb's table, derived via immunoSEQ multiplex PCR, lists solely in-frame clones and lacks some. Here the sample spans around 140,000 clones, about an eighth being singletons. Material: central memory CD4+ T cells from blood. These receptors were obtained from a young man with type 1 diabetes.

This chain joins TRBV6-7 and TRBJ1-5, with D maybe TRBD1 (5 bases). TRBV6-7 is flagged as an ORF with uncertain function. V was clipped by 7 bases and J by 2 bases, with 9 bases between them. The CDR3 loop spans 13 amino acids. CDR3 residues: CASNLQGNQPQHF. The CDR3 region has the DNA TGTGCCAGCAACCTACAGGGCAATCAGCCCCAGCATTTT.

There are a few counts of this clone. The rearrangement uses TRBV9 and TRBJ1-2; TRBD1 is a possible D gene (6 bases). Germline V gene data show CDR1 as SGDLS and CDR2 as YYNGEE. V shed 6 bases and J shed 3 bases, with 18 bases lying between them. The CDR3 spans 15 residues. The CDR3 DNA follows: TGTGCCAGCACCCCAGGCGGGGGCCGGGACTATGGCTACACCTTC. The encoded protein is CASTPGGGRDYGYTF.

This clone was detected once. The rearrangement links TRBV6-4 to TRBJ2-3; 8 bases line up with TRBD2. With V trimmed by 3 bases and J by 3 bases, 2 bases remained unmatched. Germline assignment: CDR1 MRHNA and CDR2 SNTAGT. The length of the CDR3 is 14 residues. Written as DNA, the CDR3 is TGTGCCAGCAGTGATGGCGGGGGGACAGATACGCAGTATTTT. This codes for CASSDGGGTDTQYF.

The rearrangement links TRBV29-1 to TRBJ2-5; no reliable D call. CDR3 length equals 14 residues. The V gene's germline CDR1 is SQVTM and CDR2 ANQGSEA. V lost 8 bases, J lost 1 base, and 17 bases lay in between. CDR3 bases: TGCAGCATCACAGCGCCCAGAGTCCAAGAGACCCAGTACTTC. It translates to CSITAPRVQETQYF.

This chain joins TRBV4-2 and TRBJ1-4; no definite D call. CDR1 LGHNA and CDR2 YNFKEQ come from the germline V gene. V gave up 0 bases and J gave up 4 bases, with 9 bases separating them. CDR3 size: 15 residues. The CDR3 nucleotides read TGTGCCAGCAGCCAAGATGGGCCGAATAATGAAAAACTGTTTTTT. Translated: CASSQDGPNNEKLFF.

The chain has TRBV28 and TRBJ2-7, with 12 bases matching TRBD1. V trimming: 8 bases; J trimming: 3 bases; junction bases outside the gene matches: 14. CDR1 is MDHEN and CDR2 is SYDVKM in the germline V gene. The CDR3 spans 17 residues. The CDR3 spells CASRPGQGALGRYEQYF. The DNA of the CDR3 is TGTGCCAGCCGGCCGGGACAGGGGGCCCTCGGGCGCTACGAGCAGTACTTC.

The J gene is TRBJ2-7, the V gene TRBV30; D unresolved. The CDR3 is 15 residues long. V was shortened by 2 bases and J by 3 bases, with 17 bases between the two germline ends. The germline CDR1 and CDR2 sequences are GTSNPN and SVGIG (reference sequence). CDR3 nucleotides: TGTGCCTGGAGTAATAGGCCAGAGGTTTTCTACGAGCAGTACTTC. Its translation: CAWSNRPEVFYEQYF.

V is TRBV14 and J is TRBJ2-5, with D unresolved. Germline V lookup: CDR1 SGHDN, CDR2 FVKESK. The CDR3 sequence is 15 residues long. Trimming removed 1 base from V and 5 bases from J, with 14 bases in between. CDR3 loop: CASSQGAWTRETQYF. In DNA form, the CDR3 reads TGTGCCAGCAGCCAAGGGGCGTGGACGCGGGAGACCCAGTACTTC.

This chain joins TRBV10-3 and TRBJ1-5; D is ambiguous. This CDR3 comprises 14 residues. CDR1 and CDR2 from the germline V gene are ENHRY and SYGVKD. Trimming removed 3 bases from V and 4 bases from J, with 10 bases in between. In DNA form, the CDR3 reads TGTGCCATCAGTGAACTCGGGGAAAATCAGCCCCAGCATTTT. It specifies CAISELGENQPQHF.

The rearrangement joins TRBV28 to TRBJ1-1; a weak D match, TRBD1 (5 bases). Trimming cost V 3 bases and J 5 bases, with 13 bases left between them. The germline gives CDR1 MDHEN, CDR2 SYDVKM. The CDR3 has 14 amino acids. The CDR3 bases are TGTGCCAGCAGTTTGGGTTCCGGGGGGACTGAAGCTTTCTTT. This sequence encodes CASSLGSGGTEAFF.

This clone appeared a few times. The rearrangement uses TRBV28 and TRBJ1-3, with no clear D. The germline V gene has CDR1 MDHEN and CDR2 SYDVKM. Trimming removed 5 bases at V and 4 bases at J, with 12 bases between. The CDR3 sequence is 14 residues long. The CDR3 nucleotides are TGTGCCAGCAGTCCCGATTATGGGGGAAACACCATATATTTT. This sequence encodes CASSPDYGGNTIYF.

A few counts support this clone. The chain has TRBV7-2 and TRBJ1-4, with D hard to call. This CDR3 has 15 amino acids. The V gene's germline CDR1 is SGHTA and CDR2 FQGNSA. The V and J ends lost 1 base and 11 bases respectively, with 17 bases between them. CDR3 coding DNA: TGTGCCAGCAGCTTAGGTGGAACGGGCGGGAAGAAACTGTTTTTT. The encoded protein is CASSLGGTGGKKLFF.